Below are 14 T cell receptor beta chains sequenced from a single sample in a study of tumor and adjacent non-tumor tissue in lung cancer. RNA was extracted from bulk tissue without any cell sorting. The normal lung tissue was taken more than 3 cm from the tumor edge. The library came from three nested PCR rounds adapted from ARM-PCR protocols. TCRdb fed the multiplex PCR reads into MiXCR, producing one record per CDR3 protein. Of about 98,000 distinct CDR3 sequences in the sample, 80% were seen once. Sequenced material: distant non-tumor lung tissue. These receptors all come from a man between 60 and 75 years old with small cell lung cancer.

This clonotype was counted at least ten times. This chain links TRBV6-6 with TRBJ2-2; the match to TRBD2 covers 8 bases. The ends lost 2 bases at V and 8 bases at J; junction bases unmatched: 4. Germline values: CDR1 MNHNY, CDR2 SVGAGI (reference sequence). CDR3 size: 14 residues. This CDR3 is CASSYREGRGELFF. In DNA, the CDR3 is TGTGCCAGCAGTTACCGGGAGGGACGTGGGGAGCTGTTTTTT.

Only a few counts were recorded for this clonotype. The rearrangement links TRBV5-1 to TRBJ2-2; tentative D call: TRBD2 (5 bases). Germline values: CDR1 SGHRS, CDR2 YFSETQ. The CDR3 spans 13 residues. V gave up 3 bases and J gave up 4 bases, with 7 bases separating them. The DNA for the CDR3 is TGCGCCAGCAGCTATAGCGTCACCGGGGAGCTGTTTTTT. This translates into CASSYSVTGELFF.

Details on this clonotype: A read error may produce the germline difference seen at one junction end. This rearrangement joins TRBV10-2 to TRBJ2-1, with a possible D match to TRBD1 (5 bases). From germline, CDR1 is WSHSY and CDR2 SAAADI. This CDR3 spans 13 amino acids. The chain's CDR3 is CASCETRQGEQTF. CDR3 nucleotide sequence: TGCGCCAGCTGCGAGACTCGCCAGGGTGAGCAGACCTTC.

Notes on this clonotype: This CDR3 fails to terminate in the conserved phenylalanine or tryptophan, so it likely reflects a read error. The chain couples TRBV11-3 to TRBJ2-2; perhaps TRBD1 as D (6 bases). The CDR3 contains 16 residues. Germline assignment: CDR1 SGHNT and CDR2 YENEEA. This chain's CDR3 is CASSLDYRVDTGELFL. For the CDR3, the DNA is TGTGCGAGTAGCTTAGACTACAGGGTGGACACCGGGGAGCTGTTTCTT.

CDR3 in amino acids: CASSYSAGFQTQYF. The CDR3 DNA reads as TGTGCCAGCAGCTACTCCGCAGGGTTCCAGACCCAGTACTTC. This chain links TRBV7-9 with TRBJ2-5, with TRBD1 as a possible D gene (5 bases). Per the germline V gene, CDR1 is SEHNR and CDR2 is FQNEAQ (reference sequence). Trimming cost V 4 bases and J 6 bases, with 15 bases left between them. CDR3 length: 14 amino acids.

The V call is TRBV11-2, the J call TRBJ2-3; D is undetermined. Germline values: CDR1 SGHAT, CDR2 FQNNGV. The CDR3 extends over 13 amino acids. The CDR3 loop reads CASSLDWSDTQYF. The CDR3 DNA follows: TGTGCTAGTAGCTTAGACTGGTCAGATACGCAGTATTTT.

With respect to this clonotype: An end of the junction does not agree with germline; a read error may underlie this. The V call is TRBV11-2, the J call TRBJ2-5; the D call may be TRBD1 or TRBD2 (6 bases each). Looked up from germline, CDR1 is SGHAT and CDR2 is FQNNGV. This CDR3 has 15 residues. CDR3 loop: CASRGLAGGVEIQYF. In nucleotides, the CDR3 is TGTGCAAGCAGGGGACTGGCGGGTGGCGTGGAGATCCAGTACTTC.

In the case of this clonotype: A much larger clone differs from this one at a single base, so this may be a read error. CDR3 nucleotides: TGCGCCAGCAGCTTGGACGAGGAAAAACTGTTTTTT. Amino acids: CASSLDEEKLFF. The chain employs TRBV5-1 and TRBJ1-4; D unresolved. The CDR3 length is 12 residues. Trimming left V 0 bases short and J 8 bases short, with 5 bases between. Germline V gene lookup returns CDR1 SGHRS and CDR2 YFSETQ.

Comments on this clonotype: At one of its ends the junction is not consistent with the germline gene, which may arise from a read error. V and J are TRBV28 and TRBJ2-7; no reliable D call. This CDR3 has 14 amino acids. The germline gives CDR1 MDHEN, CDR2 SYDVKM. In nucleotides, the CDR3 is TGTACCAGCAAGGTCGAGCCGCACGACTACGAGCAGTACTTC. It specifies CTSKVEPHDYEQYF.

Turning to this clonotype: Because it lacks the conserved phenylalanine or tryptophan at the end, this CDR3 is likely a read error. The chain joins TRBV11-3 to TRBJ2-2, with a tentative D call TRBD2 (5 bases). The V end was cut by 2 bases, the J end by 8 bases, with 18 bases between. In germline, CDR1 is SGHNT, CDR2 YENEEA. The CDR3 is made up of 16 amino acids. The CDR3 is CASSLTVGVVTGELFS. The CDR3 DNA sequence: TGTGCCAGCAGCTTAACCGTGGGAGTGGTCACAGGGGAGCTGTTTTCT.

This clonotype appeared a single time. A much larger clone lies one base from this, so it may be a read error. This chain joins TRBV24-1 and TRBJ2-7; tentative D call: TRBD1 (5 bases). The CDR3 sequence is 16 residues long. CDR1 and CDR2 from the germline V gene are KGHDR and SFDVKD. The CDR3 sequence is CATSDFPRQGSFEQYF. CDR3 DNA sequence: TGTGCCACCAGTGATTTCCCCCGCCAGGGTTCCTTCGAGCAGTACTTC.

In this sample, this clonotype turned up many times. The CDR3 is CASSSRVVAGEEETQYF. The CDR3, as DNA: TGTGCCAGCAGTTCCCGGGTGGTAGCGGGGGAGGAGGAGACCCAGTACTTC. The V gene is TRBV28, the J gene TRBJ2-5, with 9 positions matching TRBD2. V shed 4 bases, J shed 5 bases, and the junction held 14 bases outside the gene matches. The length of the CDR3 is 17 residues. The germline CDR1 and CDR2 sequences are MDHEN and SYDVKM.

The sample holds many counts of this clonotype. Here the CDR3 DNA reads TGTGCCAGCAGCCCTAGCGGGAGTACCAAAAACATTCAGTACTTC. It yields the protein CASSPSGSTKNIQYF. This sequence joins TRBV28 and TRBJ2-4; 10 nucleotides align to TRBD2. The V gene's germline CDR1 is MDHEN and CDR2 SYDVKM. The CDR3 covers 15 residues. With V trimmed by 6 bases and J by 2 bases, 4 bases remained unmatched.

Only one count was recorded for this clonotype. A junction boundary mismatches the germline segment, possibly from a read error. The gene calls are TRBV6-6 and TRBJ2-3; D ambiguous. This CDR3 spans 11 amino acids. The germline V gene has CDR1 MNHNY and CDR2 SVGAGI (reference sequence). CDR3 sequence reads: CASSPWDTQYF. The CDR3 nucleotides read TGTGCCAGCAGCCCATGGGATACGCAATATTTT.